The T cell receptor beta chain under discussion was sequenced for a study of cytomegalovirus exposure and HLA in healthy donors. About the study: Earlier results showed 117 million unique TCR beta sequences derived from roughly 180 million T cells.

It was with 60 Vbeta and 13 Jbeta primers that the PCR ran. The data were produced by immunoSEQ multiplex PCR, yet TCRdb's version contains in-frame clones alone and is incomplete. The sample carries some 130,000 clones, roughly 80% recorded once. Of note for this clone: The antigen is unknown.

Looked up from germline, CDR1 is PRHDT and CDR2 is FYEKMQ (reference sequence). This CDR3 spans 15 amino acids. V gave up 5 bases and J gave up 2 bases, with 15 bases separating them. The study's findings and limits: The study put roughly 160 TCR beta chains on its list as cytomegalovirus-associated.

The rearrangement links TRBV13 to TRBJ2-5; maybe TRBD1 (6 bases). The sample comprised PBMCs. This sequence was found in a woman aged 60-70 years in good health and CMV-seronegative. The DNA of the CDR3 is TGTGCCAGCAGCGCAGAGACAGGCCCTCAAGAGACCCAGTACTTC. This translates into CASSAETGPQETQYF.